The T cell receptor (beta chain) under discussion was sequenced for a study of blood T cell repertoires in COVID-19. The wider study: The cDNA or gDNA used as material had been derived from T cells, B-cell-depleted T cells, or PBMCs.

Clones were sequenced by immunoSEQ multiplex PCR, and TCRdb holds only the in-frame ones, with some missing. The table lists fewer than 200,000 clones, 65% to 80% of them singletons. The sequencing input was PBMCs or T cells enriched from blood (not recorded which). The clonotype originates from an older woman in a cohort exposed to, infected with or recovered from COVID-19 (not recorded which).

The CDR3 DNA follows: TGTGCCAGCAGTTTCGTATTCGGAGCTGGGGAGTGGGATGAGCAGTTCTTC. It is translated as CASSFVFGAGEWDEQFF. The gene calls are TRBV28 and TRBJ2-1; the D gene is possibly TRBD2 (5 bases). The germline V and J ends were trimmed by 3 bases and 8 bases, with 23 bases remaining between them. Germline loops: CDR1 MDHEN, CDR2 SYDVKM. The CDR3 loop spans 17 amino acids.